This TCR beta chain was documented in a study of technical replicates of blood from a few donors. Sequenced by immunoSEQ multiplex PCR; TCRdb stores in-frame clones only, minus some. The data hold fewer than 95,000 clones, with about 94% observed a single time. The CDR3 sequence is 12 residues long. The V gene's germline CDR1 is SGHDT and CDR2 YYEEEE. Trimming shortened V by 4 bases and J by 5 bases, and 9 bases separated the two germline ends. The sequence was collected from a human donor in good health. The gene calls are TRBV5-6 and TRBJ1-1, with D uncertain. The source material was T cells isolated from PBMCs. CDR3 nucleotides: TGTGCCAGCAGCCCCGGCGGGACTGAAGCTTTCTTT. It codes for CASSPGGTEAFF.